This T cell receptor (beta chain) stems from a study of blood T cell repertoires in COVID-19. Study background: The United States, Italy and Spain supplied acute and convalescent COVID-19 samples. In each case, the material was cDNA or gDNA derived from T cells, B-cell-depleted T cells, or PBMCs.

Sequenced by immunoSEQ multiplex PCR; TCRdb stores in-frame clones only, minus some. This table holds roughly 82,000 clones, 80% to 90% found once. CDR3 length: 14 amino acids. The sequencing input was peripheral blood. This sequence joins TRBV21-1 and TRBJ2-3; no check of the table's D call, TRBD1, against the DNA was made. TRBV21-1 is designated a pseudogene. The clonotype originates from an older woman with acute or convalescent COVID-19. CDR3 amino acids: CASRRTYRPDTQYF. The CDR3, as DNA: TGTGCCAGTAGAAGGACATATCGGCCTGATACGCAGTATTTT.